The clone carrying this T cell receptor (beta chain) was detected a few times. The data belong to a study of PD-1 blockade in classical Hodgkin lymphoma. In germline, CDR1 is LNHDA, CDR2 SQIVND (reference sequence). The CDR3 runs to 20 residues. Trimming left V 7 bases short and J 7 bases short, with 32 bases between. Data came from immunoSEQ multiplex PCR; TCRdb stores just in-frame clones and leaves some out. The data show under 75,000 clones, with around 89% seen just once and approximately 5.4% held by the top ten. With no exception, relapse followed autologous stem cell transplantation in all patients, and brentuximab vedotin exposure varied.

Source: peripheral blood mononuclear cells (PBMCs), taken before the second cycle of nivolumab. The receptor's source is a human donor with classical Hodgkin lymphoma. The chain couples TRBV19 to TRBJ1-6, with D uncertain. Here the CDR3 reads CASTPTSGLQLILSNSPLHF. CDR3 coding DNA: TGTGCCAGTACCCCGACATCGGGTCTCCAGTTAATTCTGTCGAATTCACCCCTCCACTTT.